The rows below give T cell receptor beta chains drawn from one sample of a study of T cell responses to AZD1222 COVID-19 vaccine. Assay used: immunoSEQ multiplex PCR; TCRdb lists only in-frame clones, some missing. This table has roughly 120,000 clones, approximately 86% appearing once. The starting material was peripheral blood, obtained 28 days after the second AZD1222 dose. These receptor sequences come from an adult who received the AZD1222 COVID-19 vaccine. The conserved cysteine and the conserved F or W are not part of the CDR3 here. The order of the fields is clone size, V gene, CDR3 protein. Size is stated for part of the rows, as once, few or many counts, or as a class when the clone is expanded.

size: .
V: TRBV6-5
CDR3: ASSYRGRSSYEQY

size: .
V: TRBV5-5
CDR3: ASSLAQGFGYT

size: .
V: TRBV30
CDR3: AWSVEGFYNEQF

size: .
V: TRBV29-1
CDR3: SVEGTGDQPQH

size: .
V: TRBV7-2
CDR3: ASSLTMNTEAF

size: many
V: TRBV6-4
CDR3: ASSDSGGAGANVLT

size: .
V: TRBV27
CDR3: ASSPTGGNQPQH

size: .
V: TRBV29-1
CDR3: SVEDRAGGNYGYT

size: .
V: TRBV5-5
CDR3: ASSLAVRDSPLH

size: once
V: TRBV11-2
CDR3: ASSLAPGPGARTQY

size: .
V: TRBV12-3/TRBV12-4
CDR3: ASSSRPTQY

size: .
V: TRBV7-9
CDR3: ASSSHRTGGDSPLH

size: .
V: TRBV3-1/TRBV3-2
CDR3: ASSQDVRQGAKNIQY

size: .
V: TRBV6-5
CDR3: ASSYGLTQDTF

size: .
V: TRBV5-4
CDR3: ASSLAGLAGGQETQY

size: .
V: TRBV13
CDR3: ASSSAGLANQENYEQY

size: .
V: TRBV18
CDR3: ASSIQGNGAEAF

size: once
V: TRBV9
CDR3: ASTTSRGSTEAF

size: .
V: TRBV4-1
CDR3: ASSQVFLRGRNEKLF

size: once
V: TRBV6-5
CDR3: ASSYAGGSGNTIY

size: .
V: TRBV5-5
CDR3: ASSLGTGGEKLF

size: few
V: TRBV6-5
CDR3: ASSFTSGRSEQY

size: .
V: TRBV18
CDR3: ASSPRLAENTGELF

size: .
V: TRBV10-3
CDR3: AISESTSSETQY

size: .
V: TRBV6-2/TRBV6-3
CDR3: ASSYPLITQY

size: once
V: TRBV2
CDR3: ASRPGLSFPQPQH

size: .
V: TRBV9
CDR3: ASSARQGFSGNTIY

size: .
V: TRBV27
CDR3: ASSKMTSGGANEQF

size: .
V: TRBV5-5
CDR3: ASSLQGNTIY

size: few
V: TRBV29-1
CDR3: SVYGAGGIEQY

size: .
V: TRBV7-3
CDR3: ASSFRPEVDYGYT

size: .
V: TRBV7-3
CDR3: ASSLGGARHEQF

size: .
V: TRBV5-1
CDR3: ASSPGTGGRNTEAF

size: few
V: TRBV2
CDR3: ASSEAPPSWDYSTDTQY

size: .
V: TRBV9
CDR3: ASSVGRQGAGELF

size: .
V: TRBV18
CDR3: ASSPQGTAQTTYEQY

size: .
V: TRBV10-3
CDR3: AISDTDNLY

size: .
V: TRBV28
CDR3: ASSLTGIQPQH

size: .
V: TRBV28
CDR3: ASSTDVPGLTF

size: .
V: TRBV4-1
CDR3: ASSQDQSTDTSTDTQY

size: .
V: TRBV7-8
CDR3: ASSLEGRGVFQYEQY

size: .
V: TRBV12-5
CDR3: ASGLTQWGSQPQH